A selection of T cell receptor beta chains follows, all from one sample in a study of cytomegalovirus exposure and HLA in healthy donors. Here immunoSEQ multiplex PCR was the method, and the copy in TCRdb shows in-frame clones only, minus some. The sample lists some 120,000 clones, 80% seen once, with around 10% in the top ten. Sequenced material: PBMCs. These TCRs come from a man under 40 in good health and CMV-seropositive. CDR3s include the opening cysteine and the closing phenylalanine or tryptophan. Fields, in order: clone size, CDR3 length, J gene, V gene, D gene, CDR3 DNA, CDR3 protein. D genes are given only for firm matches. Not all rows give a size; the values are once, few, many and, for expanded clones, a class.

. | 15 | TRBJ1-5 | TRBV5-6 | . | TGTGCCAGCAGCTTGAGTCCGGGAACCAATCAGCCCCAGCATTTT | CASSLSPGTNQPQHF
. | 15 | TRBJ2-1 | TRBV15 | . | TGTGCCACCAGCAGAGTTGGTAGGCAGGCAGATGAGCAGTTCTTC | CATSRVGRQADEQFF
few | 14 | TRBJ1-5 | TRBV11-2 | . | TGTGCCAGCAGCTTAGCTCATCAGAATCAGCCCCAGCATTTT | CASSLAHQNQPQHF
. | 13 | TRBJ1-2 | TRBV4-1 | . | TGTGCCAGCAGCTTAGACACGTACTATGGCTACACCTTC | CASSLDTYYGYTF
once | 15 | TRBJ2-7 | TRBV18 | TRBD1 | TGTGCCAGCTCACCCCCGGGACAGGGCGACTACGAGCAGTACTTC | CASSPPGQGDYEQYF
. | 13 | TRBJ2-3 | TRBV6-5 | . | TGTGCCAGCAGTGGAGCGGGTTGGGATACGCAGTATTTT | CASSGAGWDTQYF
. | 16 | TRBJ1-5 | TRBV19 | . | TGTGCCAGTAGTATGATGGAAGTGGGTTTTGGGGGGGCCCAGCATTTT | CASSMMEVGFGGAQHF
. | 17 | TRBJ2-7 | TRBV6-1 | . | TGTGCCAGCAGTGAAGTAGGGGAGAGAGGACAGCGAGACGAGCAGTACTTC | CASSEVGERGQRDEQYF
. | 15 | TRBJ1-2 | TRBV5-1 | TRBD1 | TGCGCCAGCAGCCTGCAAACGGGACAGGGGGCCGGCTACACCTTC | CASSLQTGQGAGYTF
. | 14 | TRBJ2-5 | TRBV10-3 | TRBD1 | TGTGCCATCAGGCCCGGGACAGACCAAGAGACCCAGTACTTC | CAIRPGTDQETQYF
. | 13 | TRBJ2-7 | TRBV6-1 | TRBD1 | TGTGCCAGCAGGACAGGGTCATCCTACGAGCAGTACTTC | CASRTGSSYEQYF
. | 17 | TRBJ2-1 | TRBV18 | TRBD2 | TGTGCCAGCTCACCAATTTCCGGGGGGGACATTTGGAATGAGCAGTTCTTC | CASSPISGGDIWNEQFF
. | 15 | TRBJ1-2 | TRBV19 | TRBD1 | TGTGCCAGCTCCCTCGACAGGGGGGAGAACTATGGCTACACCTTC | CASSLDRGENYGYTF
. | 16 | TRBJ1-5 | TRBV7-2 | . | TGTGCCAGCAGCGCTCATAGGGGGGGTGGGGGTCAGCCCCAGCATTTT | CASSAHRGGGGQPQHF
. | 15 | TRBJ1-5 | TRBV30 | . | TGTGCCTGGAGCCCCCGGCCGGGGTTCACTCAGCCCCAGCATTTT | CAWSPRPGFTQPQHF
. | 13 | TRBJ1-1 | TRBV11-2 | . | TGTGCCAGCAGCTTCAGGTCGTTTACTGAAGCTTTCTTT | CASSFRSFTEAFF
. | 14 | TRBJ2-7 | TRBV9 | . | TGTGCCAGCAGCGGGAGGAGGGAAAGTGACGAGCAGTACTTC | CASSGRRESDEQYF